This T cell receptor (beta chain) emerged from a study of blood T cell repertoires in COVID-19. For the study at large: Donors in the United States, Italy and Spain gave samples during acute or convalescent COVID-19. The analysed material was cDNA or gDNA that came from T cells, B-cell-depleted T cells, or PBMCs.

Original data processing: Amplification of reference gene primers was used by the study to estimate nucleated cell counts. Clones were read by immunoSEQ multiplex PCR, and TCRdb kept only the in-frame ones, dropping some. V and J calls and clone size follow that table, whereas D and trimming were derived from the DNA. The sample consists of under 500,000 clones, 70% to 90% of them appearing once. Per the germline V gene, CDR1 is SGHDT and CDR2 is YYEEEE. V was cut by 4 bases and J by 8 bases, with 12 bases left in between. The CDR3 totals 13 residues. The receptor was derived from a woman younger than 30 with acute COVID-19. What was sequenced was PBMCs or T cells enriched from blood (not recorded which). The gene calls are TRBV5-6 and TRBJ1-4; a weak D match, TRBD1 (6 bases). CDR3 loop: CASSHRDSEKLFF. CDR3 sequence (DNA): TGTGCCAGCAGCCACAGGGATTCAGAAAAACTGTTTTTT.